This T cell receptor (beta chain) was captured in a study of CXCR3-negative and CXCR3-positive naive CD8 T cells. About the research overall: Per-library TRB read counts averaged about 1.5 +/- 0.3 million, adding up to around 140 million in total. General study findings and limits: Both naive subsets showed comparably high diversity, and memory CD8+ cells showed much lower diversity. Naive subsets displayed similar surface CD5, and TCR strength was inferred from TRB CDR3 properties. Naive CXCR3-positive and CXCR3-negative cells shared TRBV-TRBJ usage; memory cells diverged.

Concerning this clonotype itself: What it binds is not known.

CDR1 is DFQATT and CDR2 is SNEGSKA in the germline V gene (reference sequence). The CDR3 has 14 amino acids. UMI-labeled 5' RACE TRB cDNA libraries were prepared from the cells. TCRdb re-called the 5' RACE reads, yielding one record per CDR3 amino acid sequence without DNA. Across roughly 41,000 distinct CDR3 sequences, the top ten clones capture 6% to 8.5% of the sample. This receptor was taken from a human donor in good health. Some clones in this sample may be carry-over from other donors' samples. Sequencing was carried out using memory CD8+ T cells from blood. The chain couples TRBV20-1 to TRBJ2-2; the TRBD2 assignment by TCRdb is unverifiable without DNA. The CDR3 here is CSARDAAAPGELFF.